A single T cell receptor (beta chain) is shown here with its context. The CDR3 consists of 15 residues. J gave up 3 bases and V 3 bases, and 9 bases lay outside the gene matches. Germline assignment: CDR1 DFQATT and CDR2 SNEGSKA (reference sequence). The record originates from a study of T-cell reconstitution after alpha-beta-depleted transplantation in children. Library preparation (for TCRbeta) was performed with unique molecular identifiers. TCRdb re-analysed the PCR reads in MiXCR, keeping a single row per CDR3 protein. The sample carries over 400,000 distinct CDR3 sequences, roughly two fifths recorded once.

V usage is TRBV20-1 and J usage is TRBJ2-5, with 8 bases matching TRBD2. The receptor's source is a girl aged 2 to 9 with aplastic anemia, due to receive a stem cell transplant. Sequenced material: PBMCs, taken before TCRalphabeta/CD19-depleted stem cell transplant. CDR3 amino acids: CSARAPGLGEETQYF. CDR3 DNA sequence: TGCAGTGCTAGGGCCCCGGGACTAGGGGAAGAGACCCAGTACTTC.